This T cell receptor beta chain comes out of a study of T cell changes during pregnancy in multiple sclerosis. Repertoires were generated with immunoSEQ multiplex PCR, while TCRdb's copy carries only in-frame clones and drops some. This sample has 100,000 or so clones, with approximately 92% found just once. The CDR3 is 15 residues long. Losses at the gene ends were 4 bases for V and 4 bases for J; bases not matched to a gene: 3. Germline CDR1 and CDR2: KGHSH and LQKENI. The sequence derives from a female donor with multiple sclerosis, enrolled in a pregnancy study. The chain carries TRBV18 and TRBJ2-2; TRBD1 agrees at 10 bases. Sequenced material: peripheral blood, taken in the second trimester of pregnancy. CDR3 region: CASSRTGGRTGELFF. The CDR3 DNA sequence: TGTGCCAGCTCACGGACAGGGGGACGCACCGGGGAGCTGTTTTTT.